The 9 T cell receptor beta chains below come from one sample, sequenced in a study of T cells in Graves' hyperthyroidism and ophthalmopathy. What was amplified from RNA transcripts were TCR beta CDR3 regions. An initial round of RT-PCR targeting the TCR CDR3 relied on the HTBI primer set. A single record per CDR3 protein comes from TCRdb applying MiXCR to the multiplex PCR reads. The table lists under 350,000 distinct CDR3 sequences, 20% to 25% of them singletons, with roughly 52% in the top ten. The sample taken for sequencing was blood. The receptors shown here come from a woman between 45 and 65 years old with Graves' hyperthyroidism.

There are a few counts of this clonotype. The chain carries TRBV5-1 and TRBJ1-1; tentative D call: TRBD1 (6 bases). This CDR3 comprises 13 residues. Germline assignment: CDR1 SGHRS and CDR2 YFSETQ. V shed 3 bases and J shed 12 bases, with 18 bases lying between them. The chain's CDR3 is CASSSTGMGATFF. Here the CDR3 DNA reads TGCGCCAGCAGCTCAACAGGGATGGGAGCAACTTTCTTT. Complete variable domain (other parts from reference TRBV5-1 and TRBJ1-1): KAGVTQTPRYLIKTRGQQVTLSCSPISGHRSVSWYQQTPGQGLQFLFEYFSETQRNKGNFPGRFSGRQFSNSRSEMNVSTLELGDSALYLCASSSTGMGATFFGQGTRLTVV.

This chain joins TRBV19 and TRBJ2-7; 10 nucleotides agree with TRBD2. V shed 3 bases, J shed 5 bases, and the junction held 1 base outside the gene matches. CDR1 and CDR2 from the germline V gene are LNHDA and SQIVND (reference sequence). This CDR3 contains 13 residues. The CDR3: CASSISGGNEQYF. The CDR3 region has the DNA TGTGCCAGTAGTATTAGCGGGGGGAACGAGCAGTACTTC.

This clonotype was observed many times. This chain uses TRBV6-1 with TRBJ2-7; D may be TRBD2 (5 bases). V gave up 8 bases and J gave up 4 bases, with 9 bases separating them. The CDR3 runs 11 residues. The germline gives CDR1 MNHNS, CDR2 SASEGT. CDR3 sequence reads: CASGSGYEQYF. The CDR3, as DNA: TGTGCCAGCGGTTCGGGGTACGAGCAGTACTTC.

This clonotype was counted at least ten times. The gene calls are TRBV27 and TRBJ1-1, with D possibly TRBD1 on 5 matching bases. V was pared by 5 bases and J by 2 bases, with 15 bases between. The CDR3 is made up of 15 amino acids. The V gene's germline CDR1 is MNHEY and CDR2 SMNVEV (reference sequence). CDR3 amino acids: CASSLAGGINTEAFF. The CDR3 DNA sequence: TGTGCCAGCAGTCTTGCGGGGGGGATTAACACTGAAGCTTTCTTT.

The rearrangement uses TRBV19 and TRBJ1-2; no definite D call. Per the germline V gene, CDR1 is LNHDA and CDR2 is SQIVND (reference sequence). CDR3 length: 14 residues. Between the trimmed V and J ends, which lost 0 bases and 4 bases, there was a span of 9 bases. CDR3 region: CASSIERSFYGYTF. The CDR3 bases are TGTGCCAGTAGTATAGAGCGCTCTTTCTATGGCTACACCTTC.

This clonotype came up many times. This chain links TRBV28 with TRBJ1-5; D is unresolved. The CDR3 contains 17 residues. Germline CDR1 and CDR2: MDHEN and SYDVKM. Trimming left V 3 bases short and J 0 bases short, with 15 bases between. The chain's CDR3 is CASSLGSGTYSNQPQHF. In DNA, the CDR3 is TGTGCCAGCAGTTTGGGATCCGGAACTTATAGCAATCAGCCCCAGCATTTT.

Points on this clonotype: A single base separates this from a much larger clone, so it may be a read error. The CDR3 nucleotides are TGCAGCGTTGGCGGCGATGGCTACACCTTC. It translates to CSVGGDGYTF. The chain joins TRBV29-1 to TRBJ1-2; no definite D call. The CDR3 extends over 10 amino acids. V was cut by 4 bases and J by 6 bases, with 6 bases left in between. Germline V gene data show CDR1 as SQVTM and CDR2 as ANQGSEA.

This clonotype occurred many times. This chain joins TRBV11-3 and TRBJ2-7, with 7 bases identical to TRBD2. V gave up 5 bases and J gave up 5 bases; unmatched junction bases: 12. The CDR3 contains 15 residues. The germline CDR1 and CDR2 sequences are SGHNT and YENEEA. CDR3 coding DNA: TGTGCCAGCAGCCCCTTACTAGCGCCGACCCACGAGCAGTACTTC. Translated, it gives CASSPLLAPTHEQYF.

This chain uses TRBV14 with TRBJ1-2; 9 bases fit TRBD1. CDR1 and CDR2 (germline): SGHDN, FVKESK. The CDR3 loop spans 15 amino acids. V was pared by 4 bases and J by 4 bases, with 7 bases of the junction left unmatched. CDR3 sequence: CASSPTMTGGYGYTF. The DNA of the CDR3 is TGTGCCAGCAGCCCGACAATGACAGGGGGCTATGGCTACACCTTC.